The rows below give T cell receptor beta chains drawn from one sample of a study of cytomegalovirus exposure and HLA in healthy donors. TCRdb's copy holds only in-frame clones and misses some; the assay was immunoSEQ multiplex PCR. Among approximately 99,000 clones, 55% to 80% were seen once, and the ten largest hold about 3.7%. The source material was PBMCs. The source of these receptors is a man aged 40-49 years in good health and CMV-seronegative. Each CDR3 is given with its conserved first and last residue. A D gene is named only where the DNA matches it firmly. Size is omitted from some rows. Given values are once, few, many or a class for expanded clones.

TGTGCCAGCAGCAGACTAGCGGGGAGCACCGGGGAGCTGTTTTTT	CASSRLAGSTGELFF	-	TRBD2	TRBV7-2	TRBJ2-2
TGTGCCAGCAGTGTCACTAGCGGGGGGGACCGGAACACCGGGGAGCTGTTTTTT	CASSVTSGGDRNTGELFF	-	TRBD2	TRBV2	TRBJ2-2
TGTGCCAGCTCACCAGGCGGGGTGGAGACCCAGTACTTC	CASSPGGVETQYF	-	-	TRBV18	TRBJ2-5
TGTGCCAGCAGCTTAGCCGGGACAGCCTACGAGCAGTACTTC	CASSLAGTAYEQYF	-	TRBD1	TRBV7-2	TRBJ2-7
TGTGCCAGCAGCTCCCTGCAAGAGACCCAGTACTTC	CASSSLQETQYF	-	-	TRBV7-2	TRBJ2-5
TGTGCCAGCAGCGTAGGCGGTAGCGGGGGGGCCGGGGAGCTGTTTTTT	CASSVGGSGGAGELFF	once	TRBD2	TRBV9	TRBJ2-2
TGTGCCAGCAGTAGAAGTCGGACAGGGGGGGACTACACCTTC	CASSRSRTGGDYTF	once	TRBD1	TRBV2	TRBJ1-2
TGCGCCAGCAGCACCGGACTAGCGGGGACCACAGATACGCAGTATTTT	CASSTGLAGTTDTQYF	-	TRBD2	TRBV5-1	TRBJ2-3
TGTGCCAGCAGTGAGACAGGGGGCAGTTACACCGGGGAGCTGTTTTTT	CASSETGGSYTGELFF	-	TRBD1	TRBV27	TRBJ2-2
TGTGCCAGCAGCGAACGTTCTTTAAGGACAGGGTATGGTGAGCAGTTCTTC	CASSERSLRTGYGEQFF	-	TRBD1	TRBV7-6	TRBJ2-1
TGTGCCAGCAGCCGTATAATCCAGGGGGCTGGCTACACCTTC	CASSRIIQGAGYTF	-	TRBD1	TRBV5-4	TRBJ1-2
TGTGCCAGCAGCCCCGGGACTAGCGGGGGTAATGAGCAGTTCTTC	CASSPGTSGGNEQFF	-	TRBD2	TRBV5-4	TRBJ2-1
TGTGCCAGCTCACCCGGGGGTAGGGGACTAGGCGAGCAGTACTTC	CASSPGGRGLGEQYF	-	TRBD2	TRBV18	TRBJ2-7
TGTGCCACCAGCAGAGGGGGACAGGCAGATACGCAGTATTTT	CATSRGGQADTQYF	-	TRBD1	TRBV15	TRBJ2-3
TGTGCCAGCAGTGTACAGGGGTGGGGCTCACCCCTCCACTTT	CASSVQGWGSPLHF	-	TRBD1	TRBV6-5	TRBJ1-6
TGTGCCAGTAGTAACAGAGAGCGGGAAAAACTGTTTTTT	CASSNREREKLFF	few	-	TRBV19	TRBJ1-4
TGCGCCAGCAGCTGGGGGACTAGCGGACAAGAGACCCAGTACTTC	CASSWGTSGQETQYF	-	TRBD2	TRBV5-1	TRBJ2-5
TGTGCCAGCAGTGAAGCAGCGGGAAACTCCTACGAGCAGTACTTC	CASSEAAGNSYEQYF	few	TRBD2	TRBV2	TRBJ2-7
TGTGCCTTGTCGCCAGGGGGGCTCACTGAAGCTTTCTTT	CALSPGGLTEAFF	few	TRBD1	TRBV30	TRBJ1-1
TGTGCCAGCATGCGGGGACAGGGCAATCAGCCCCAGCATTTT	CASMRGQGNQPQHF	medium-sized	TRBD1	TRBV2	TRBJ1-5
TGCGCCAGCAGCCAAGGTTGGGGGCGCGGGCCTTATGAGCAGTTCTTC	CASSQGWGRGPYEQFF	-	-	TRBV4-3	TRBJ2-1
TGCAGCGTTGTGTCCGGGTTCAATCAGCCCCAGCATTTT	CSVVSGFNQPQHF	few	-	TRBV29-1	TRBJ1-5
TGCGCCAGCAGTTTACAGGGGGCAACTGAAAAACTGTTTTTT	CASSLQGATEKLFF	-	TRBD1	TRBV4-1	TRBJ1-4
TGTGCCAGTAGCCTTTTCGATGGGGCGACGCTCTCTGGGGCCAACGTCCTGACTTTC	CASSLFDGATLSGANVLTF	-	-	TRBV19	TRBJ2-6
TGTGCCAGCAGTTTCGGACAGGGCTCAGGAAACACCATATATTTT	CASSFGQGSGNTIYF	-	TRBD1	TRBV27	TRBJ1-3
TGTGCCAGCAGCCTTTACACAGATACGCAGTATTTT	CASSLYTDTQYF	-	-	TRBV7-2	TRBJ2-3
TGTGCCAGCAGCACGCACAGGAAGGACCCCTATGGCTACACCTTC	CASSTHRKDPYGYTF	-	-	TRBV11-2	TRBJ1-2
TGTGCCAGCTCACCCGGCCAGGGACAGGGGAACACTGAAGCTTTCTTT	CASSPGQGQGNTEAFF	-	TRBD1	TRBV18	TRBJ1-1
TGTGCCAGCAGCCTGTCCGTAGGGGGTTTTAGCAATCAGCCCCAGCATTTT	CASSLSVGGFSNQPQHF	-	-	TRBV7-2	TRBJ1-5
TGCGCCAGCAGCCAGCTCAGAATTGAAAAACTGTTTTTT	CASSQLRIEKLFF	-	-	TRBV4-1	TRBJ1-4
TGTGCCAGCAGGGACAGGGGGACTGAAGCTTTCTTT	CASRDRGTEAFF	few	TRBD1	TRBV2	TRBJ1-1
TGTGCCACCAGCAGAGGAGGAGGGACTGAAGCTTTCTTT	CATSRGGGTEAFF	-	-	TRBV15	TRBJ1-1
TGTGCCAGCAGCTTGACCGTAATCACGAGGACTGAAGCTTTCTTT	CASSLTVITRTEAFF	-	-	TRBV5-6	TRBJ1-1
TGTGCCAGCAGCAAGGAGGGACAGTGGGGCGATGAGCAGTTCTTC	CASSKEGQWGDEQFF	few	-	TRBV7-9	TRBJ2-1
TGTGCCAGCAGCACAAGGGGCCGCAGTTCGGCTGGAAACACCATATATTTT	CASSTRGRSSAGNTIYF	once	-	TRBV4-2	TRBJ1-3
TGTGCCAGCATCAACTCCCTGAACACTGAAGCTTTCTTT	CASINSLNTEAFF	-	-	TRBV6-1	TRBJ1-1
TGTGCCAGCAGTTTGGACAGGGATCAGCCCCAGCATTTT	CASSLDRDQPQHF	-	TRBD1	TRBV2	TRBJ1-5
TGCGCCAGCAGCTCATCCAGCGGGGCTAGCACAGATACGCAGTATTTT	CASSSSSGASTDTQYF	-	TRBD2	TRBV5-1	TRBJ2-3
TGTGCCAGCAGCTCGACAGAGCACTACTATGGCTACACCTTC	CASSSTEHYYGYTF	-	-	TRBV7-9	TRBJ1-2
TGTGCCACCAGCACCAACAGGGGGCAAGGCAATCAGCCCCAGCATTTT	CATSTNRGQGNQPQHF	-	TRBD1	TRBV15	TRBJ1-5
TGTGCCAGCAGCCGCAGGTTATCGGAAAAACTGTTTTTT	CASSRRLSEKLFF	-	-	TRBV14	TRBJ1-4
TGTGCCAGCAGTTTCCCCGGGGGGCGAACAGATACGCAGTATTTT	CASSFPGGRTDTQYF	-	-	TRBV6-5	TRBJ2-3
TGTGCCAGCTCACCACCGGTTTCGGGAGGGATCGTAGCTTTCTTT	CASSPPVSGGIVAFF	many	-	TRBV18	TRBJ1-1
TGTGCCAGCAGTTTTCTGGGGACAGGGCCCTACGAGCAGTACTTC	CASSFLGTGPYEQYF	-	TRBD1	TRBV28	TRBJ2-7
TGTGCCAGCCGGGACAGGGGGCAATACGAGCAGTACTTC	CASRDRGQYEQYF	-	TRBD1	TRBV6-1	TRBJ2-7
TGCGCCAGCAGCCAAGAAGCGGCAGGACGGTCGAGTCAGCCCCAGCATTTT	CASSQEAAGRSSQPQHF	few	-	TRBV4-3	TRBJ1-5
TGTGCCAGCAGTGTAACCGGACTCATAAGTGAGCAGTTCTTC	CASSVTGLISEQFF	-	-	TRBV2	TRBJ2-1
TGTGCCAGCAGTCGCGAGAGCAATCAGCCCCAGCATTTT	CASSRESNQPQHF	-	-	TRBV2	TRBJ1-5
TGTGCCAGCAGTCCAATATCCGACCGGGGTGAGCAGTTCTTC	CASSPISDRGEQFF	-	-	TRBV6-5	TRBJ2-1
TGTGCCAGTAGTATTCGTGACAGGGACTACGAGCAGTACTTC	CASSIRDRDYEQYF	-	TRBD1	TRBV19	TRBJ2-7
TGTGCCAGCGGTAAACAGGGGTGGGACCTTGAAGCTTTCTTT	CASGKQGWDLEAFF	-	TRBD1	TRBV2	TRBJ1-1
TGTGCCAGCAGCCCCAGACAGTACGAGCAGTACTTC	CASSPRQYEQYF	few	-	TRBV7-8	TRBJ2-7
TGCGCCAGCAGCTTGGGTTCGGTCGCATCGGTACAGCCCCAGCATTTT	CASSLGSVASVQPQHF	few	-	TRBV5-1	TRBJ1-5
TGTGCCAGCAGCTCCTCCGGGACTAGCGCGTTCGTAGATACGCAGTATTTT	CASSSSGTSAFVDTQYF	-	TRBD2	TRBV7-9	TRBJ2-3